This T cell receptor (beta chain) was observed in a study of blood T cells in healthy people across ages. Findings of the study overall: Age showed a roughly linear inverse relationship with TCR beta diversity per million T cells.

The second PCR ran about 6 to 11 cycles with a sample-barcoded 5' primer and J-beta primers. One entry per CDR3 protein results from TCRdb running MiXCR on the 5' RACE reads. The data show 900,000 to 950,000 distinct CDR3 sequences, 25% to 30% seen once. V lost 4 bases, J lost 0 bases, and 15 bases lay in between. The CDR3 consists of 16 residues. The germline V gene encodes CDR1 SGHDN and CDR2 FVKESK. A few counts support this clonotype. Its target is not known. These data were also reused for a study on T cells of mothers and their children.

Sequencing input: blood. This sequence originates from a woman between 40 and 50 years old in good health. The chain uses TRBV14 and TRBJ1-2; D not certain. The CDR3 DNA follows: TGTGCCAGCAGCCCTACCGGTACAATTTCTAACTATGGCTACACCTTC. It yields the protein CASSPTGTISNYGYTF.